These 16 T cell receptor beta chains were all obtained from the same sample, sequenced in a study of cytomegalovirus exposure and HLA in healthy donors (dated by TCRdb to the late 2010s). The method was the immunoSEQ multiplex PCR assay. For the multiplex PCR, a mixture combining 60 forward primers for TCR Vbeta segments and 13 reverse primers for TCR Jbeta segments was used. Entries here come from immuneACCESS through TCRdb and include only in-frame sequences with V and J called. Some clones fail to appear in such tables; in the studies checked, an unresolved V gene covers under half of the shortfall, and the cause of the remainder is unknown. For this sample there are 100,000 to 150,000 clones; 8% to 11% appear just once. The ten largest clones capture 4% to 5% of the sample. The sample consisted of PBMCs. The receptors here all came from a woman aged 18-35 years in good health and CMV-seropositive.

This clone was counted only a few times. The J gene is TRBJ2-1, the V gene TRBV5-4, with 10 bases fitting TRBD2. The ends lost 4 bases at V and 7 bases at J; junction bases unmatched: 14. This CDR3 has 17 residues. CDR1 is SGHNT, CDR2 YYREEE, per germline (reference sequence). CDR3 loop: CASSETSGRATRNEQFF. DNA of the CDR3: TGTGCCAGCAGCGAGACAAGCGGGAGGGCCACCAGGAATGAGCAGTTCTTC.

This clone was picked up a small number of times. This chain links TRBV28 with TRBJ2-3; possible D gene TRBD1, 5 bases. CDR1 is MDHEN and CDR2 is SYDVKM in the germline V gene. The V gene lost 7 bases and the J gene lost 1 base, with 12 bases spanning the gap. The CDR3 is 14 amino acids. The CDR3, as DNA: TGTGCCAGCACCCTAGGGGCAGGCACAGATACGCAGTATTTT. This codes for CASTLGAGTDTQYF.

This clone was recorded a few times. In DNA, the CDR3 is TGTGCCAGCAGTTTTTCGGGTTCAGATACGCAGTATTTT. It codes for CASSFSGSDTQYF. This chain links TRBV27 with TRBJ2-3; D uncertain. The CDR3 loop spans 13 amino acids. Germline CDR1 and CDR2: MNHEY and SMNVEV (reference sequence). V lost 3 bases and J 4 bases, leaving 8 bases between the germline ends.

CDR3 loop: CASSTDGGGYNEQFF. In DNA, the CDR3 is TGTGCCAGCAGTACAGACGGAGGAGGTTACAATGAGCAGTTCTTC. The V call is TRBV6-4, the J call TRBJ2-1, with D possibly matching TRBD2 (5 bases). Per germline, CDR1 MRHNA and CDR2 SNTAGT. Trimming cost V 5 bases and J 4 bases, with 15 bases left between them. This CDR3 contains 15 residues.

This clone was found a few times. V is TRBV18 and J is TRBJ2-2; 8 nucleotides match TRBD2. Germline values: CDR1 KGHSH, CDR2 LQKENI. Trimming took 0 bases from V and 1 from J; bases not matched to a gene: 4. This CDR3 spans 17 amino acids. CDR3 in amino acids: CASSPPAGVGNTGELFF. CDR3 coding DNA: TGTGCCAGCTCACCACCAGCGGGAGTGGGGAACACCGGGGAGCTGTTTTTT.

The rearrangement links TRBV29-1 to TRBJ1-1; 8 bases are shared with TRBD1. The CDR3 contains 12 residues. Germline loops: CDR1 SQVTM, CDR2 ANQGSEA. Trimming removed 6 bases from V and 3 bases from J; junction bases left unmatched: 3. DNA for the CDR3: TGCAGCGTCGGACAGGGATACACTGAAGCTTTCTTT. This sequence encodes CSVGQGYTEAFF.

This clone has a handful of counts. The chain carries TRBV5-1 and TRBJ2-5; D is possibly TRBD1 (6 bases). This CDR3 has 15 residues. The germline CDR1 and CDR2 sequences are SGHRS and YFSETQ. V was clipped by 9 bases and J by 1 base, with 19 bases between them. The CDR3 DNA reads TGCGCCACAAGCAGAGCAGGGGACGTCCAAGAGACCCAGTACTTC. Protein: CATSRAGDVQETQYF.

The gene calls are TRBV4-1 and TRBJ2-1; 10 nucleotides agree with TRBD1. The trim removed 2 bases at V and 6 bases at J, leaving 7 bases unmatched. This CDR3 has 16 amino acids. Germline V CDR1 and CDR2: MGHRA, YSYEKL. Here the CDR3 DNA reads TGCGCCAGCAGCCAATGGGGGACAGGGGAGCTCAATGAGCAGTTCTTC. Protein sequence: CASSQWGTGELNEQFF.

This clone was seen only a few times. The chain has TRBV5-1 and TRBJ2-3, with D unclear. Deletions cut 0 bases from V and 4 bases from J, with 9 bases between. Per germline, CDR1 SGHRS and CDR2 YFSETQ. CDR3 length equals 14 residues. CDR3 nucleotide sequence: TGCGCCAGCAGCTTGGGCGGCCCCTCAGATACGCAGTATTTT. This sequence encodes CASSLGGPSDTQYF.

This clone turned up a few times. The V gene is TRBV5-1, the J gene TRBJ1-2; D unclear. Germline V lookup: CDR1 SGHRS, CDR2 YFSETQ. V lost 1 base to trimming and J lost 2 bases, with 9 bases between them. This CDR3 is 14 amino acids long. CDR3: CASSLQADNYGYTF. The CDR3 DNA reads as TGCGCCAGCAGCTTGCAGGCAGACAACTATGGCTACACCTTC.

CDR3 in amino acids: CASSPGTSGHNEQFF. As DNA, the CDR3 is TGTGCCAGCAGCCCCGGGACTAGCGGCCACAATGAGCAGTTCTTC. The chain couples TRBV6-1 to TRBJ2-1; 11 bases fit TRBD2. Trimming removed 6 bases from V and 5 bases from J; junction bases left unmatched: 6. The CDR3 runs to 15 residues. Germline V gene sequence: CDR1 MNHNS, CDR2 SASEGT.

The chain recombines TRBV5-1 with TRBJ1-2, with D maybe TRBD1 (6 bases). Looked up from germline, CDR1 is SGHRS and CDR2 is YFSETQ. There are 13 residues in the CDR3. Trimming stripped 0 bases from V and 4 bases from J, with 7 bases between. The CDR3 coding sequence is TGCGCCAGCAGCTTGGAGGGGGTCTATGGCTACACCTTC. Amino acids: CASSLEGVYGYTF.

Ten or more counts support this clone. The gene calls are TRBV5-1 and TRBJ2-7; 10 bases are shared with TRBD2. CDR3 size: 16 residues. CDR1 is SGHRS and CDR2 is YFSETQ in the germline V gene. After removal of 4 bases from V and 3 bases from J, the junction contained 10 bases not matched to a gene. The CDR3 loop reads CASSPRALAGDYEQYF. DNA of the CDR3: TGCGCCAGCAGCCCGAGGGCCCTAGCGGGGGACTACGAGCAGTACTTC.

The gene calls are TRBV5-4 and TRBJ2-2, with D perhaps matching TRBD2 (5 bases). V gave up 9 bases and J gave up 4 bases, with 16 bases separating them. The CDR3 loop spans 14 amino acids. Looked up from germline, CDR1 is SGHNT and CDR2 is YYREEE (reference sequence). The CDR3: CATDAGGATGELFF. Here the CDR3 DNA reads TGTGCCACCGACGCTGGAGGCGCCACCGGGGAGCTGTTTTTT.

This clone was detected a few times. The rearrangement joins TRBV2 to TRBJ1-5; D is unresolved. The CDR3 runs to 16 residues. Germline CDR1 is SNHLY and CDR2 is FYNNEI. The V gene lost 6 bases and the J gene lost 4 bases, with 19 bases spanning the gap. Here the CDR3 reads CASRGPGAALNQPQHF. In DNA, the CDR3 is TGTGCCAGCAGGGGCCCGGGAGCGGCCCTAAATCAGCCCCAGCATTTT. The full variable domain, in which reference TRBV2 and TRBJ1-5 provide the parts outside the CDR3, is EPEVTQTPSHQVTQMGQEVILRCVPISNHLYFYWYRQILGQKVEFLVSFYNNEISEKSEIFDDQFSVERPDGSNFTLKIRSTKLEDSAMYFCASRGPGAALNQPQHFGDGTRLSIL.

The chain employs TRBV11-3 and TRBJ1-1; D uncertain. The CDR3 length is 16 residues. V dropped 2 bases and J dropped 0 bases, with 13 bases sitting between them. Germline V CDR1 and CDR2: SGHNT, YENEEA. The CDR3 DNA is TGTGCCAGCAGCTTACAAACAGCATATTTGAACACTGAAGCTTTCTTT. The encoded protein is CASSLQTAYLNTEAFF.